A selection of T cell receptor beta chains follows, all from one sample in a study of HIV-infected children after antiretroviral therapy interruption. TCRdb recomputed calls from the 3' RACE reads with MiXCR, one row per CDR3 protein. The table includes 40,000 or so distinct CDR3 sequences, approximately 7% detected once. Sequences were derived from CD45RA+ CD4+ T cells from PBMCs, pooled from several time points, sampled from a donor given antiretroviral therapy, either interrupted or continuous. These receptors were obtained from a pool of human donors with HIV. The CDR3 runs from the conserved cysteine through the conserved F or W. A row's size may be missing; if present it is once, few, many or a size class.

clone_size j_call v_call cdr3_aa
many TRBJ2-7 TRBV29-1 CSVRGDSYEQYF
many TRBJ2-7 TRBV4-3 CASSQEQLAGSSSYEQYF
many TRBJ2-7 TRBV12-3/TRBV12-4 CASSPQGYRSYEQYF
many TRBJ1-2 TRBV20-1 CSGVFYGYTF
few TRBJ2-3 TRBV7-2 CASSQGQGWDTQYF
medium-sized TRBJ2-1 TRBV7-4 CASSPGLNYAEQFF
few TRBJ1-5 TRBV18 CASSPPGQGGNQPQHF
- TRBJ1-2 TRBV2 CASTPWGRTNYGYTF
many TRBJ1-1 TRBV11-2 CASSSGQGWNTEAFF
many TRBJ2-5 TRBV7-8 CASSLDFGLSQETQYF
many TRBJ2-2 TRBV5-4 CASSLGEDRGELFF
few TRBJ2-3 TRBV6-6 CASGEDWGSAETLYF
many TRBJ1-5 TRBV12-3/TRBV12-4 CASSFRGSNQPQHF
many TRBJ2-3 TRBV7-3 CASSSSVSTDTQYF
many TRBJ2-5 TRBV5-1 CASSLYAGTGGRKTQYF
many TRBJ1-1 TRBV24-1 CATSGEGLNTEAFF
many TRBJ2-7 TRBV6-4 CASIRGYYEQYF
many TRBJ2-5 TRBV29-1 CSVSGTPGTQYF
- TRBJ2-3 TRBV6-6 CASRDRGAETLYF
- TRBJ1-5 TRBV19 CASKKGDGNQPQHF
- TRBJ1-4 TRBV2 CASSAVATNEKLFF
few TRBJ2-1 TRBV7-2 CASSLAPLNEQFF
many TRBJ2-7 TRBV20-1 CSASGSDRAYEQYF
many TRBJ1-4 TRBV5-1 CASSWTGGTDEKLFF
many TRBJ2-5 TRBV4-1 CASSHKIRDRGREYKETQYF
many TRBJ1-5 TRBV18 CASSPDRGQPQHF
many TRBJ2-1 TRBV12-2 CASRGEMGLAGGRYSYNEQFF
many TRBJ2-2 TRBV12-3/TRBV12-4 CANPTAGTGELFF
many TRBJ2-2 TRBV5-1 CASRPGTANTGELFF
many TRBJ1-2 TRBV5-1 CASSGGQVYGYTF
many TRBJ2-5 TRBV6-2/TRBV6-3 CASSYSRLAGPDQETQYF
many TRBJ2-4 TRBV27 CASSGQAQWAKNIQYF
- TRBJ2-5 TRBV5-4 CASSSIGTDVFETQYF
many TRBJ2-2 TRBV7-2 CASSLVPGLSRANTGELFF
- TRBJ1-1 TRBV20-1 CSARRTKNTEAFF
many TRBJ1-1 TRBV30 CAWSREIRNTEAFF
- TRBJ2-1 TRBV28 CASSLVGQIYNEQFF
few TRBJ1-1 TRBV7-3 CASSLGTSTEAFF
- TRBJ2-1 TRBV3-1 CASSQERLAGNNEQFF
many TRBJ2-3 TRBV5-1 CASSLEARGATDTQYF
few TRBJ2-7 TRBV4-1 CASSRHDRGHYEQYF
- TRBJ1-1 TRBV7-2 CASSLGSGPVEAFF
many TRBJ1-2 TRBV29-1 CSTSVFGTRGYTF
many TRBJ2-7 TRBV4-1 CASSHGLGYYEQYF
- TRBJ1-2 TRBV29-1 CSVKDPRVSYGYTF
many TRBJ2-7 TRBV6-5 CASSYEGTHSYEQYF
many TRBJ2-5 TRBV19 CASSIPTGLKETQYF
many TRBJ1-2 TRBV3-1 CASSQESAGGSYGYTF
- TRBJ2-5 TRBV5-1 CASSFETGVVETQYF
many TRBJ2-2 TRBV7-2 CASSPYGGHSNTGELFF
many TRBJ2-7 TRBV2 CARGQGLSYEQYF
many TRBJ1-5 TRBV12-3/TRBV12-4 CASSPKGPSNQPQHF
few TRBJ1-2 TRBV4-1 CASSQDGVDGYTF
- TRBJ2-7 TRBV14 CASSQNRGNEQYF